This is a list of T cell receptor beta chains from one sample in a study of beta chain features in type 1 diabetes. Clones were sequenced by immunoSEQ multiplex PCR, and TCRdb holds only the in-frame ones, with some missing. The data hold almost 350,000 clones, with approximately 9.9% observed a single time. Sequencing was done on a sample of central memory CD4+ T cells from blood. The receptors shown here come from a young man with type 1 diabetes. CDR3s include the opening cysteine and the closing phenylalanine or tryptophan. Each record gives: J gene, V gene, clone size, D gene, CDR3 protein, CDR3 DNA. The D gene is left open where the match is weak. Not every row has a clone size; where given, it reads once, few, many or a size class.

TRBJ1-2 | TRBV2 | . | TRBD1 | CASRLDRFNYGYTF | TGTGCCAGCAGATTGGACAGGTTCAACTATGGCTACACCTTC
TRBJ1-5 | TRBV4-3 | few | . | CASSQETQNQPQHF | TGCGCCAGCAGCCAAGAAACCCAGAATCAGCCCCAGCATTTT
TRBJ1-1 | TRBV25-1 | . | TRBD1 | CASSTGGAGAFF | TGTGCCAGCAGTACAGGGGGCGCGGGGGCTTTCTTT
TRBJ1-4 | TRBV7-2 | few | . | CASSRRGGGSNEKLFF | TGTGCCAGCAGCCGCAGGGGAGGGGGTTCTAATGAAAAACTGTTTTTT
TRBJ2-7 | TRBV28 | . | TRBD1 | CASSLPGQGAFTYEQYF | TGTGCCAGCAGTTTACCGGGACAGGGGGCCTTTACCTACGAGCAGTACTTC
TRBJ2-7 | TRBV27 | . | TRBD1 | CASSRSTGTGYEQYF | TGTGCCAGCAGTCGATCTACCGGGACAGGTTACGAGCAGTACTTC
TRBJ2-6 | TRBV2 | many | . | CASSEGAGANVLTF | TGTGCCAGCAGTGAAGGGGCTGGGGCCAACGTCCTGACTTTC
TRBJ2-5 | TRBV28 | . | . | CASSPGAETQYF | TGTGCCAGCAGCCCCGGGGCGGAGACCCAGTACTTC
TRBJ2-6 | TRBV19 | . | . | CASSVLEGMTGANVLTF | TGTGCCAGTAGCGTCTTGGAGGGGATGACTGGGGCCAACGTCCTGACTTTC
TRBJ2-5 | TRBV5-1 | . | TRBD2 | CASSLSGLGVQETQYF | TGCGCCAGCAGCTTGTCGGGACTAGGAGTCCAAGAGACCCAGTACTTC
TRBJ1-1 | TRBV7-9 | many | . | CASSLSLDTEAFF | TGTGCCAGCAGCCTAAGCTTGGACACTGAAGCTTTCTTT
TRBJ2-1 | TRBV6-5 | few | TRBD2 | CASSRPGAGRNEQFF | TGTGCCAGCAGTCGTCCTGGAGCGGGGCGCAATGAGCAGTTCTTC
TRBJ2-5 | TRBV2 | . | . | CASSARSDRGTQYF | TGTGCCAGCAGTGCCCGGAGTGACCGGGGGACCCAGTACTTC
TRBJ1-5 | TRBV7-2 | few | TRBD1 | CASSSDRLIQPQHF | TGTGCCAGCAGTTCGGACAGGTTAATTCAGCCCCAGCATTTT
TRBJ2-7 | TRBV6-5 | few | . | CASSYSGQSYEQYF | TGTGCCAGCAGTTACTCGGGCCAGAGCTACGAGCAGTACTTC
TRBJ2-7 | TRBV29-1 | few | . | CSVDGGGEQYF | TGCAGCGTTGATGGGGGCGGGGAGCAGTACTTC
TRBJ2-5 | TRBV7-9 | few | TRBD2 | CASSLGALAGQETQYF | TGTGCCAGCAGCTTAGGTGCACTAGCGGGACAAGAGACCCAGTACTTC
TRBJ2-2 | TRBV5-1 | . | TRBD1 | CASSLGQGVPTGELFF | TGCGCCAGCAGCTTGGGCCAGGGGGTCCCCACCGGGGAGCTGTTTTTT
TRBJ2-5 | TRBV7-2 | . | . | CASSLVAEETQYF | TGTGCCAGCAGCTTGGTAGCGGAAGAGACCCAGTACTTC
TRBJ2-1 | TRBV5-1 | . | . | CASSLGTAISYNEQFF | TGCGCCAGCAGCTTGGGGACCGCGATTTCCTACAATGAGCAGTTCTTC
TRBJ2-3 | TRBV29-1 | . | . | CSFRGGAADTQYF | TGCAGCTTCAGGGGGGGGGCCGCAGATACGCAGTATTTT
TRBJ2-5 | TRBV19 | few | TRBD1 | CASSIERTGQETQYF | TGTGCCAGTAGTATTGAACGGACAGGCCAAGAGACCCAGTACTTC
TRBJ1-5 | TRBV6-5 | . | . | CASRRTGGSNQPQHF | TGTGCCAGCAGGAGAACAGGTGGGAGCAATCAGCCCCAGCATTTT